Reported below is one T cell receptor beta chain. In the source study's methods: Estimation of nucleated cell counts relied on the amplification of reference gene primers. Sequencing used immunoSEQ multiplex PCR; TCRdb keeps in-frame clones, though not all of them. V, J and clone size are taken as reported in that table, and D and trimming were inferred from the DNA itself. The sample holds over 55,000 clones; approximately 88% are singletons and the top ten take approximately 5.1%. The data are from a study of blood T cell repertoires in COVID-19. On the study more broadly: The origin of the acute and convalescent COVID-19 samples was the United States, Italy and Spain. T cells, B-cell-depleted T cells, or PBMCs supplied cDNA or gDNA.

The CDR3 runs to 16 residues. Trimming cost V 1 base and J 2 bases; bases outside gene matches: 7. The germline V gene has CDR1 SGHNT and CDR2 YENEEA. The genes are TRBV11-3 and TRBJ2-5, with 7 bases matching TRBD2. The receptor was derived from a human donor in a cohort sampled during active COVID-19. The sequenced sample was peripheral blood. This CDR3 reads CASSLVASGPQETQYF. Here the CDR3 DNA reads TGTGCCAGCAGCTTAGTAGCTAGCGGCCCTCAAGAGACCCAGTACTTC.